Presented here are 30 T cell receptor beta chains from one specimen sequenced in a study of T cell therapy after organ transplantation. This table comes from immunoSEQ multiplex PCR, and its TCRdb copy is limited to in-frame clones, with some not included. The profile shows some 47,000 clones, less than 95% of them singletons. For these TCRs, the target antigens are not known. Sequenced material: CD8+ T cells from blood, taken before autologous CMV-specific T cell therapy. The source of these receptors is a human patient who had received a solid organ transplant and had CMV disease.

This chain connects TRBV27 to TRBJ2-5; D not resolved. Germline CDR1 and CDR2: MNHEY and SMNVEV (reference sequence). The V and J ends lost 5 bases and 1 base respectively, with 11 bases between them. CDR3 length equals 14 residues. CDR3 nucleotides: TGTGCCAGCAGTCTTACAGAGAGCCAAGAGACCCAGTACTTC. It codes for CASSLTESQETQYF.

The chain recombines TRBV20-1 with TRBJ2-1; D perhaps matches TRBD2 (5 bases). The V gene's germline CDR1 is DFQATT and CDR2 SNEGSKA (reference sequence). This CDR3 is 11 amino acids long. The CDR3 spells CSELRGKEQFF. The DNA for the CDR3 is TGCAGCGAACTCCGGGGAAAGGAGCAGTTCTTC.

The chain is built from TRBV5-1 and TRBJ2-1; D is perhaps TRBD2 (5 bases). The V end was cut by 4 bases, the J end by 0 bases, with 11 bases between. The CDR3 loop spans 15 amino acids. CDR1 is SGHRS and CDR2 is YFSETQ in the germline V gene. The CDR3: CASSPSGGSYNEQFF. In DNA, the CDR3 is TGCGCCAGCAGCCCCAGCGGAGGCTCCTACAATGAGCAGTTCTTC.

The chain couples TRBV2 to TRBJ1-1; possibly TRBD1 for D (6 bases). V lost 7 bases, J lost 5 bases, and 20 bases lay in between. CDR3 length equals 15 residues. CDR1 and CDR2 (germline): SNHLY, FYNNEI. CDR3: CASTQSGGPRTEAFF. The CDR3 DNA reads as TGTGCCAGCACCCAAAGTGGGGGGCCCCGGACTGAAGCTTTCTTT.

This clone is a singleton in its sample. This rearrangement joins TRBV5-6 to TRBJ1-2, with D perhaps TRBD1 (5 bases). This CDR3 is 15 amino acids long. V was clipped by 0 bases and J by 6 bases, with 15 bases between them. The V gene's germline CDR1 is SGHDT and CDR2 YYEEEE. The CDR3 region is CASSLGDWGINGYTF. For the CDR3, the DNA is TGTGCCAGCAGCTTGGGGGATTGGGGGATCAATGGCTACACCTTC.

The rearrangement links TRBV4-2 to TRBJ2-7, with 7 bases aligning to TRBD2. Germline assignment: CDR1 LGHNA and CDR2 YNFKEQ. V gave up 4 bases and J gave up 2 bases; unmatched junction bases: 8. The CDR3 loop spans 15 amino acids. CDR3 nucleotides: TGTGCCAGCAGCCTGGAACTAGCGCAAACCTACGAGCAGTACTTC. As protein: CASSLELAQTYEQYF.

The CDR3 loop is CASSSLAGYNEQFF. Written as DNA, the CDR3 is TGTGCCAGCAGTTCCCTAGCGGGATACAATGAGCAGTTCTTC. This chain connects TRBV6-6 to TRBJ2-1; 9 bases are a match to TRBD2. The V segment lost 4 bases and the J segment 4 bases; nucleotides outside the gene matches: 2. Germline assignment: CDR1 MNHNY and CDR2 SVGAGI (reference sequence). CDR3 length equals 14 residues.

This clone was seen once. The chain has TRBV5-4 and TRBJ1-5; 9 positions match TRBD1. Looked up from germline, CDR1 is SGHNT and CDR2 is YYREEE (reference sequence). Trimming took 4 bases from V and 4 from J; bases not matched to a gene: 6. CDR3 size: 15 residues. The chain's CDR3 is CASSPQDRGNQPQHF. CDR3 DNA: TGTGCCAGCAGCCCGCAGGACAGGGGTAATCAGCCCCAGCATTTT.

J is TRBJ1-2 and V is TRBV18, with 8 positions matching TRBD1. Trimming at V came to 3 bases and at J to 7 bases, leaving 13 bases not matched to a gene. The V gene's germline CDR1 is KGHSH and CDR2 LQKENI. The length of the CDR3 is 16 residues. The CDR3 spells CASSPHPTPGGAGYTF. The DNA of the CDR3 is TGTGCCAGCTCACCGCACCCCACCCCAGGGGGCGCTGGCTACACCTTC.

This rearrangement joins TRBV7-9 to TRBJ2-1; no clear D. CDR1 is SEHNR and CDR2 is FQNEAQ in the germline V gene (reference sequence). The V gene lost 0 bases and the J gene lost 6 bases, with 6 bases spanning the gap. The CDR3 extends over 13 amino acids. The CDR3 sequence is CASSLAVSNEQFF. CDR3 nucleotide sequence: TGTGCCAGCAGCTTAGCGGTCTCCAATGAGCAGTTCTTC.

This chain links TRBV2 with TRBJ2-7, with 9 bases that match TRBD1. The length of the CDR3 is 16 residues. From germline, CDR1 is SNHLY and CDR2 FYNNEI. V lost 7 bases and J lost 6; bases outside the gene matches: 16. The CDR3 sequence: CASTPLRGTGLIEQYF. The CDR3 DNA reads as TGTGCCAGCACACCCCTCCGAGGGACAGGGCTCATCGAGCAGTACTTC.

As concerns this clone: One junction end does not reproduce the germline sequence, and a read error may be involved. V is TRBV10-3 and J is TRBJ1-2; D unclear. In germline, CDR1 is ENHRY, CDR2 SYGVKD. This CDR3 is 15 amino acids long. CDR3 loop: CATSVESPADYGYTF. The CDR3 DNA reads TGTGCCACCAGTGTAGAATCACCGGCAGACTATGGCTACACCTTC.

This clone was observed a single time. This chain links TRBV6-4 with TRBJ1-5; the D gene is possibly TRBD1 (5 bases). Germline values: CDR1 MRHNA, CDR2 SNTAGT. V gave up 1 base and J gave up 6 bases, with 10 bases separating them. The CDR3 is made up of 14 amino acids. CDR3 protein: CASSDWQGSQPQHF. The CDR3, as DNA: TGTGCCAGCAGTGACTGGCAGGGCAGTCAGCCCCAGCATTTT.

The chain carries TRBV29-1 and TRBJ2-1; 13 bases align to TRBD2. Losses at the gene ends were 6 bases for V and 8 bases for J; bases not matched to a gene: 16. The CDR3 runs to 17 residues. CDR1 and CDR2 (germline): SQVTM, ANQGSEA. CDR3 DNA sequence: TGCAGCGTCATACTTAGGGGGACTAGCGGGGTAGAATATGAGCAGTTCTTC. Translated, it gives CSVILRGTSGVEYEQFF.

The chain is built from TRBV10-3 and TRBJ2-1, with TRBD2 matching over 11 bases. Germline V gives CDR1 ENHRY, CDR2 SYGVKD. The CDR3 extends over 17 amino acids. After removal of 10 bases from V and 0 bases from J, the junction contained 11 bases not matched to a gene. CDR3 in DNA: TGTGCCACCCTTACTAGCGGGAGTACTAACTCCTACAATGAGCAGTTCTTC. It encodes CATLTSGSTNSYNEQFF.

This clone came up once. The rearrangement uses TRBV10-1 and TRBJ1-1, with D tentatively TRBD1 (5 bases). V lost 3 bases and J lost 8, with 7 bases in between. The CDR3 consists of 11 residues. The germline CDR1 and CDR2 sequences are WNHNN and SYGVQD (reference sequence). CDR3 protein: CASSDDREAFF. CDR3 sequence (DNA): TGCGCCAGCAGTGACGACAGAGAAGCTTTCTTT.

The V and J genes are TRBV7-9 and TRBJ2-5, with a tentative D call TRBD2 (5 bases). Germline CDR1 SEHNR, CDR2 FQNEAQ (reference sequence). The CDR3 is 14 amino acids. V lost 5 bases, J lost 1 base, and 11 bases lay in between. The chain's CDR3 is CASSVGLIQETQYF. The CDR3 DNA reads as TGTGCCAGCAGCGTCGGACTGATCCAAGAGACCCAGTACTTC.

The chain carries TRBV5-1 and TRBJ2-7; D gene uncertain. This CDR3 spans 12 amino acids. Deletions cut 4 bases from V and 1 base from J, with 6 bases between. The V gene's germline CDR1 is SGHRS and CDR2 YFSETQ. This CDR3 reads CASSDGSYEQYF. The CDR3 DNA follows: TGCGCCAGCAGCGACGGATCCTACGAGCAGTACTTC.

The J gene is TRBJ2-5, the V gene TRBV7-9; D perhaps matches TRBD1 (5 bases). The J call is in doubt because the DNA end fits TRBJ2-7 better. Germline CDR1 SEHNR, CDR2 FQNEAQ (reference sequence). This CDR3 comprises 14 residues. The CDR3, as DNA: TGTGCCAGCAGCCCCAGACAGCGCTCCTACGAGCAGTACTTC. Encoded protein: CASSPRQRSYEQYF.

The CDR3 DNA is TGTGCCAGCGAACCCGGACAGGGTTACTATGGCTACACCTTC. It is translated as CASEPGQGYYGYTF. This sequence joins TRBV27 and TRBJ1-2, with TRBD1 matching 8 bases. The CDR3 has 14 amino acids. The trim removed 8 bases at V and 3 bases at J, leaving 8 bases unmatched. Germline assignment: CDR1 MNHEY and CDR2 SMNVEV (reference sequence).

The chain carries TRBV7-9 and TRBJ2-1; 8 bases are shared with TRBD2. The ends lost 4 bases at V and 8 bases at J; junction bases unmatched: 7. The CDR3 is 14 residues long. The germline V gene has CDR1 SEHNR and CDR2 FQNEAQ (reference sequence). CDR3 residues: CASSSSGPGDEQFF. In nucleotides, the CDR3 is TGTGCCAGCAGCTCTAGCGGGCCAGGGGATGAGCAGTTCTTC.

The V and J genes are TRBV4-2 and TRBJ1-5; perhaps TRBD1 as D (5 bases). There are 15 residues in the CDR3. V dropped 1 base and J dropped 5 bases, with 12 bases sitting between them. Germline V lookup: CDR1 LGHNA, CDR2 YNFKEQ. The CDR3 nucleotides read TGTGCCAGCAGCCAAGTCCCCCGGGGGGATCAGCCCCAGCATTTT. The encoded protein is CASSQVPRGDQPQHF.

There are a few counts of this clone. The gene calls are TRBV10-3 and TRBJ2-1; TRBD2 might be the D (6 bases). This CDR3 contains 16 residues. Per the germline V gene, CDR1 is ENHRY and CDR2 is SYGVKD. The ends were cut back, 3 bases at V and 9 bases at J, with 21 bases in the middle. CDR3 DNA: TGTGCCATCAGTGAATCTATGCAGGAAAGCGGGCCTGAGCAGTTCTTC. Its translation: CAISESMQESGPEQFF.

J is TRBJ2-2 and V is TRBV5-5; possible D gene TRBD2, 5 bases. V was pared by 0 bases and J by 7 bases, with 13 bases between. CDR1 SGHKS and CDR2 YYEKEE come from the germline V gene (reference sequence). This CDR3 contains 15 residues. CDR3 nucleotides: TGTGCCAGCAGCTTGGGAGCGGTTCGGGACGGGGAGCTGTTTTTT. Translated: CASSLGAVRDGELFF.

To note about this clone: Other DNA sequences in this sample translate to the same CDR3. This rearrangement joins TRBV30 to TRBJ2-7; D remains ambiguous. The CDR3 covers 11 residues. V was shortened by 0 bases and J by 0 bases, with 0 bases between the two germline ends. The V gene's germline CDR1 is GTSNPN and CDR2 SVGIG (reference sequence). In DNA, the CDR3 is TGTGCCTGGAGTGTCTCCTACGAGCAGTACTTC. Translating gives CAWSVSYEQYF. Using reference TRBV30 and TRBJ2-7 for the parts outside the CDR3, the full variable domain is SQTIHQWPATLVQPVGSPLSLECTVEGTSNPNLYWYRQAAGRGLQLLFYSVGIGQISSEVPQNLSASRPQDRQFILSSKKLLLSDSGFYLCAWSVSYEQYFGPGTRLTVT.

The rearrangement joins TRBV6-5 to TRBJ1-1; D not certain. The V end lost 6 bases, the J end lost 0 bases, and 14 bases lay between the germline ends. The CDR3 consists of 15 residues. The germline CDR1 and CDR2 sequences are MNHEY and SVGAGI. This chain's CDR3 is CASSLRRDMNTEAFF. The CDR3 nucleotides are TGTGCCAGCAGCCTTCGCCGAGATATGAACACTGAAGCTTTCTTT.

The V and J genes are TRBV6-5 and TRBJ2-1; D might be TRBD1 or TRBD2, each matching 5 bases. This CDR3 spans 15 amino acids. The ends were cut back, 5 bases at V and 4 bases at J, with 15 bases in the middle. The germline V gene has CDR1 MNHEY and CDR2 SVGAGI. CDR3 in amino acids: CASSRTGTSYNEQFF. The CDR3, as DNA: TGTGCCAGCAGTCGGACCGGGACCTCATACAATGAGCAGTTCTTC.

The rearrangement uses TRBV27 and TRBJ1-5; D is ambiguous. V lost 2 bases and J 5 bases, leaving 25 bases between the germline ends. This CDR3 spans 19 amino acids. The germline gives CDR1 MNHEY, CDR2 SMNVEV (reference sequence). The CDR3 DNA is TGTGCCAGCAGTTTAGGCCCAGGCCAGAGCGCCTCCCCTTATCAGCCCCAGCATTTT. This translates into CASSLGPGQSASPYQPQHF.

This sequence joins TRBV6-5 and TRBJ1-2; the D gene is possibly TRBD1 (5 bases). Germline assignment: CDR1 MNHEY and CDR2 SVGAGI. The CDR3 loop spans 13 amino acids. The V gene lost 6 bases and the J gene lost 5 bases, with 13 bases spanning the gap. For the CDR3, the DNA is TGTGCCAGCAGCTCCCCAGGGAGGTATGGCTACACCTTC. This sequence encodes CASSSPGRYGYTF.

V gene TRBV19 combines with J gene TRBJ1-1; perhaps TRBD1 as D (6 bases). Trimming took 2 bases from V and 2 from J, leaving 9 bases between them. CDR1 and CDR2 (germline): LNHDA, SQIVND (reference sequence). CDR3 size: 14 residues. DNA for the CDR3: TGTGCCAGTAGTATAACAGGGTCAAACACTGAAGCTTTCTTT. Protein sequence: CASSITGSNTEAFF.